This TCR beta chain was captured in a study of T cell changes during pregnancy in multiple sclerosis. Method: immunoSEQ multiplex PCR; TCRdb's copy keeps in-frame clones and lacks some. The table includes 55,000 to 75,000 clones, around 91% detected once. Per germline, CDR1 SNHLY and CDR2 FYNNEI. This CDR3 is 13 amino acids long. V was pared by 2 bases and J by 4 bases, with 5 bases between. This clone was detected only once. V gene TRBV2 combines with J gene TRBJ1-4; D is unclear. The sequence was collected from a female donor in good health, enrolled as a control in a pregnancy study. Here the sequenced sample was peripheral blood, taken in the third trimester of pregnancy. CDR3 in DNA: TGTGCCAGCAGTGAAATGAGTAATGAAAAACTGTTTTTT. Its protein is CASSEMSNEKLFF.